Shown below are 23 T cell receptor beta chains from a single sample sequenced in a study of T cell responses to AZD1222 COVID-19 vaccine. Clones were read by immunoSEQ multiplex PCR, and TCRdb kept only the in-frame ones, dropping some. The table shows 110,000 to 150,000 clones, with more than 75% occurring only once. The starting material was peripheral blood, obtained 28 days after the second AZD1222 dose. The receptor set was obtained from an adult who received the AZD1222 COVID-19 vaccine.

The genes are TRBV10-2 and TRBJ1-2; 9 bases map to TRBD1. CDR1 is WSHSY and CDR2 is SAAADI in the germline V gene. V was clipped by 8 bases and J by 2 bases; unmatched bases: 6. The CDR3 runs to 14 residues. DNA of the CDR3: TGCGCCAGCTGGGGGGACAGGGAGAACTATGGCTACACCTTC. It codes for CASWGDRENYGYTF.

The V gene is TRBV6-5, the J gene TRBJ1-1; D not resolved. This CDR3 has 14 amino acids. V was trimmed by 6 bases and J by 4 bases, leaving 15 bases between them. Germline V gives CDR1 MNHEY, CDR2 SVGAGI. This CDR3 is CASRPLSWGTEAFF. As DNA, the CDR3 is TGTGCCAGCAGGCCCCTCTCATGGGGCACTGAAGCTTTCTTT.

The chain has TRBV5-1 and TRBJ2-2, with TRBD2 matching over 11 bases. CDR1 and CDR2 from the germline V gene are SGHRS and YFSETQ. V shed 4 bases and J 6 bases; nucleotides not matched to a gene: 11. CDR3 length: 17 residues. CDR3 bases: TGCGCCAGCAGCACGGGACTAGCGGCGGTAGGGGCCGGGGAGCTGTTTTTT. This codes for CASSTGLAAVGAGELFF.

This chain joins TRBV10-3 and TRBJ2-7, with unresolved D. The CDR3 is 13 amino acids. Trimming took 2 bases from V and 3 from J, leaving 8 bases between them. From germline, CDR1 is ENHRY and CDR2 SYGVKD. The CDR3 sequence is CAISETVSYEQYF. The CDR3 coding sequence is TGTGCCATCAGTGAGACAGTAAGCTACGAGCAGTACTTC.

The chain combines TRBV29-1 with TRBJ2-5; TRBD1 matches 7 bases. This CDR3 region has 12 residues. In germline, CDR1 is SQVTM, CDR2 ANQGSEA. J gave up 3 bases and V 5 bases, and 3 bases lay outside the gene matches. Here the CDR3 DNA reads TGCAGCGTTCGACAGGGAAAAGAGACCCAGTACTTC. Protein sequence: CSVRQGKETQYF.

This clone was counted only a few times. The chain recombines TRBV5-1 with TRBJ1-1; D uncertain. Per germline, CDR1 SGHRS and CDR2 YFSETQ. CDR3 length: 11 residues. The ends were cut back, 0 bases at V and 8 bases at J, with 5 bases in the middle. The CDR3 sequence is CASSLGVEAFF. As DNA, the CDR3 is TGCGCCAGCAGCTTGGGAGTGGAAGCTTTCTTT.

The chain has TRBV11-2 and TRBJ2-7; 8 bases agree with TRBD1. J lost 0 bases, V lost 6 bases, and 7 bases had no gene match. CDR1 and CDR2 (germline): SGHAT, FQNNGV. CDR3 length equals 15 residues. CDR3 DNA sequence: TGTGCCAGCAGTTTCAGGGGGCCCTTCTCCTACGAGCAGTACTTC. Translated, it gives CASSFRGPFSYEQYF.

Here the CDR3 reads CAWTFTPGGEQFF. The CDR3 DNA reads TGTGCCTGGACCTTCACCCCCGGGGGTGAGCAGTTCTTC. V is TRBV30 and J is TRBJ2-1, with D maybe TRBD2 (6 bases). CDR3 length: 13 amino acids. V lost 4 bases, J lost 9 bases, and 16 bases lay in between. Looked up from germline, CDR1 is GTSNPN and CDR2 is SVGIG (reference sequence).

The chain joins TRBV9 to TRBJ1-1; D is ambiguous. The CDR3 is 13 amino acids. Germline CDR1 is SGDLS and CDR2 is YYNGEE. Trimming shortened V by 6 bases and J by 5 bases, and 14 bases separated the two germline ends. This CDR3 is CASTGMGRTEAFF. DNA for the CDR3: TGTGCCAGCACCGGGATGGGGAGGACTGAAGCTTTCTTT.

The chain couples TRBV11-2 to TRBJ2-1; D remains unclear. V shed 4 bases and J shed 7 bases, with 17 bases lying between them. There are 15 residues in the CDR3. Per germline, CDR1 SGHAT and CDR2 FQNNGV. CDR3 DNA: TGTGCCAGCAGCTCGTTTTCGCTAGGCCTAAATGAGCAGTTCTTC. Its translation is CASSSFSLGLNEQFF.

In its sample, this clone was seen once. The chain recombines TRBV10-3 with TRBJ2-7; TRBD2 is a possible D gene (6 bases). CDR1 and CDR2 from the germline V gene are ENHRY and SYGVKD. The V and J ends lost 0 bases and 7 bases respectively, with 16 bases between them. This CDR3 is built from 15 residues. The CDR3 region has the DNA TGTGCCATCAGTGAGTCTGGACTACCCGATATGGAGCAGTACTTC. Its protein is CAISESGLPDMEQYF.

The CDR3 spells CASSLGGAGDYGYTF. CDR3 DNA: TGTGCCAGCAGCTTGGGGGGCGCCGGGGACTATGGCTACACCTTC. The rearrangement uses TRBV7-3 and TRBJ1-2; tentative D call: TRBD1 (6 bases). Germline assignment: CDR1 SGHTA and CDR2 FQGTGA. Between the trimmed V and J ends, which lost 3 bases and 3 bases, there was a span of 14 bases. The CDR3 runs 15 residues.

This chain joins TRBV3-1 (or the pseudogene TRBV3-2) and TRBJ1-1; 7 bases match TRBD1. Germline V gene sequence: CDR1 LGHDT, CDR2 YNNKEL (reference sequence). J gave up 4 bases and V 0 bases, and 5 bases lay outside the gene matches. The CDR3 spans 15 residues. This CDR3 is CASSQDLQGVTEAFF. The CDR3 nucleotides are TGTGCCAGCAGCCAAGATCTCCAGGGGGTCACTGAAGCTTTCTTT.

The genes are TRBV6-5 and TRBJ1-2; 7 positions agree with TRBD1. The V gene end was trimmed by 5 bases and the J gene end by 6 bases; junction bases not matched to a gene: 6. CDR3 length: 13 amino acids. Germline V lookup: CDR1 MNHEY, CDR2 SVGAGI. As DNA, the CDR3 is TGTGCCAGCAGTCGACAGGGAGAGGATGGCTACACCTTC. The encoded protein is CASSRQGEDGYTF.

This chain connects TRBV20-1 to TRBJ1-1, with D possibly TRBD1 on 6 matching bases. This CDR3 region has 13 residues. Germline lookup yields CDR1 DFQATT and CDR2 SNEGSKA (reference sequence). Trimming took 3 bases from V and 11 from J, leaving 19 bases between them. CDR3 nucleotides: TGCAGTGCTAGTGGGGGGGCAGGGGATAACGCTTTCTTT. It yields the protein CSASGGAGDNAFF.

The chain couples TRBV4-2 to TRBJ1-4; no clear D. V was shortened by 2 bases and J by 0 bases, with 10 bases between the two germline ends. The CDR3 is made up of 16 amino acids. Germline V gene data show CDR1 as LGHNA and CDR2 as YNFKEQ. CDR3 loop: CASSQTPIATNEKLFF. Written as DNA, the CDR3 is TGTGCCAGCAGCCAAACCCCCATAGCAACTAATGAAAAACTGTTTTTT.

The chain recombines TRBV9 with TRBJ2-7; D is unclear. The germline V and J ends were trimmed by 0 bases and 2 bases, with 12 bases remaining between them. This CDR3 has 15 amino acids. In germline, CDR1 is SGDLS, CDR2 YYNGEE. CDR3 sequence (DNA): TGTGCCAGCAGCGTAGGACCTAACGGTACCTACGAGCAGTACTTC. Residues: CASSVGPNGTYEQYF.

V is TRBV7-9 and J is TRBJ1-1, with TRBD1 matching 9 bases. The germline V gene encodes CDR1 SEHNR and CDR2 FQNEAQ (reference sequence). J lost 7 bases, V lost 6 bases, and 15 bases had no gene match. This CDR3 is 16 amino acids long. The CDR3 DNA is TGTGCCAGCAGTTACCGGGACAGGGAGGTCCCATTTGAAGCTTTCTTT. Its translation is CASSYRDREVPFEAFF.

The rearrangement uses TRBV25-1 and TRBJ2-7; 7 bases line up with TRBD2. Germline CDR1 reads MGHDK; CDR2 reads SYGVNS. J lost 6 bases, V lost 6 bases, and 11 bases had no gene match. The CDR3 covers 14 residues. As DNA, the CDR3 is TGTGCCAGCAGAGGGGAGGGCCAGGGCGCCGAGCAGTACTTC. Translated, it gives CASRGEGQGAEQYF.

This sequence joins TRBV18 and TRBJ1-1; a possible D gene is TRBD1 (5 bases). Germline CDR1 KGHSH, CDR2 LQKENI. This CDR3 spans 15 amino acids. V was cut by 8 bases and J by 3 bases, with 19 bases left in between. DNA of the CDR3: TGTGCCAGCCGCCGGGACCAGGGTCGCGACACTGAAGCTTTCTTT. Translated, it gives CASRRDQGRDTEAFF.

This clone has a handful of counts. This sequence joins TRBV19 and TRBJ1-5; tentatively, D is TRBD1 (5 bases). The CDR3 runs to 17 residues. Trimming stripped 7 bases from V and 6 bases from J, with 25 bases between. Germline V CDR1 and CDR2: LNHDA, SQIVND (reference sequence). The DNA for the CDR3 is TGTGCCAGTACCCCGTGGCAGGGAATGGGAATGGGTCAGCCCCAGCATTTT. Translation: CASTPWQGMGMGQPQHF.

CDR3 loop: CASSADRGANYGYTF. The CDR3 DNA reads as TGTGCCAGTAGTGCAGACAGGGGGGCTAACTATGGCTACACCTTC. The V and J genes are TRBV19 and TRBJ1-2; 9 bases agree with TRBD1. The CDR3 spans 15 residues. Germline-derived CDR1 and CDR2 are LNHDA and SQIVND (reference sequence). The ends lost 5 bases at V and 0 bases at J; junction bases unmatched: 4.

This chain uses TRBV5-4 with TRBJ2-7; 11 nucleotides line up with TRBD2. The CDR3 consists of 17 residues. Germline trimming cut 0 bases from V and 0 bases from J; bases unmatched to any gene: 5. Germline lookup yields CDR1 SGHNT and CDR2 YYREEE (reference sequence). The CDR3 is CASSLGLAGNPSYEQYF. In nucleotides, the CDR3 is TGTGCCAGCAGCTTGGGACTAGCGGGGAACCCCTCCTACGAGCAGTACTTC. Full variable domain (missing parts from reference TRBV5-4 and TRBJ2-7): ETGVTQSPTHLIKTRGQQVTLRCSSQSGHNTVSWYQQALGQGPQFIFQYYREEENGRGNFPPRFSGLQFPNYSSELNVNALELDDSALYLCASSLGLAGNPSYEQYFGPGTRLTVT.